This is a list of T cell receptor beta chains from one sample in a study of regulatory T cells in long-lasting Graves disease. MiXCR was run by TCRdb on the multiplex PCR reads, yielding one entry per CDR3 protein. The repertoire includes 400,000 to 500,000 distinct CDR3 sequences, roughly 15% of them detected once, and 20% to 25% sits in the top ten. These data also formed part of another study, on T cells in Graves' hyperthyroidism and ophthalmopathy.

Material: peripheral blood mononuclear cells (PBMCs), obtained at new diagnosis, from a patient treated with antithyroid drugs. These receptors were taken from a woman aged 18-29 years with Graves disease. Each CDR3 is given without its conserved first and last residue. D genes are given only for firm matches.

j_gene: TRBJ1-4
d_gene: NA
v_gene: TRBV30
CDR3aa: AWSTRLNEKLF

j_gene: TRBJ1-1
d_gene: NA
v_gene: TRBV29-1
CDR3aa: SVATGPMNTEAF

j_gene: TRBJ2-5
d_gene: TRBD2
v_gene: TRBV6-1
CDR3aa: ASSVASGRSETQY

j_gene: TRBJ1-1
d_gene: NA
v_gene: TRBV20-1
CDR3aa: SAPRDRWDTEAF

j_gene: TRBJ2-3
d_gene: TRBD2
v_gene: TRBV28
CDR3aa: ASRRSGSADTQY

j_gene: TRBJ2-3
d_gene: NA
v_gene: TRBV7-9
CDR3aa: ASSIFTDTQY

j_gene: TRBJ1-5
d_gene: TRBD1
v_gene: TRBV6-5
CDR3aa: ASSFFYRGGNQPQH

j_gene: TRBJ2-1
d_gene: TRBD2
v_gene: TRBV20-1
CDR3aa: SARGGEASGILPNEQF

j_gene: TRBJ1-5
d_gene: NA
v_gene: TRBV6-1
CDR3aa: ASTVTGRGNINQPQH

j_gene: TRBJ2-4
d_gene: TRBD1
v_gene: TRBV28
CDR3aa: ASRQTGTGGGNIQY

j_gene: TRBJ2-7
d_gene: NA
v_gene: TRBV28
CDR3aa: ASSLSRYKQY

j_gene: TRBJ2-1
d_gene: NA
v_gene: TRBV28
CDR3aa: ASSPPESYNEQF

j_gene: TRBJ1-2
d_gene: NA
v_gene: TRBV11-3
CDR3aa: ASTPTGLNYGYT

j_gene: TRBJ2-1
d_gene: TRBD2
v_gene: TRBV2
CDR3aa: ASSGLAEYNEQF

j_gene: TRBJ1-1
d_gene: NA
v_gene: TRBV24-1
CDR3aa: ATSDFTGTEAF

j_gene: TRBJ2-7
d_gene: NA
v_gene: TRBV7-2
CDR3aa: ASRGGHFYEQY

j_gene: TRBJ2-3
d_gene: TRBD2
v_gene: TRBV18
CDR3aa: ASSPLAGGLDTQY

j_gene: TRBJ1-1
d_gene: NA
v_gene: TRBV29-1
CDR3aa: SVSAVTEAF